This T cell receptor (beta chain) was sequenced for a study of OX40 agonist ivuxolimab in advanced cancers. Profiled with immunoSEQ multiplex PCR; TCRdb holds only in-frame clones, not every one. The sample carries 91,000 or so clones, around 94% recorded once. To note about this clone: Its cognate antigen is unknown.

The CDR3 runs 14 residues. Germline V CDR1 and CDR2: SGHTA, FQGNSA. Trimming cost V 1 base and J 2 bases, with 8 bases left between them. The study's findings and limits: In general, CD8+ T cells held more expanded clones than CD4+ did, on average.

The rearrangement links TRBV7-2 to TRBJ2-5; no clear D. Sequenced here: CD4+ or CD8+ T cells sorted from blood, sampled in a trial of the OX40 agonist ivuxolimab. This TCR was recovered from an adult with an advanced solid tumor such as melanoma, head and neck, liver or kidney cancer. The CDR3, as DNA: TGTGCCAGCAGCTTAGTTACAGTACAAGAGACCCAGTACTTC. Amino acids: CASSLVTVQETQYF.